Below, 19 T cell receptor beta chains from the same sample are listed, as sequenced in a study of T cells after yellow fever vaccination. TCRdb analysed the 5' RACE reads with MiXCR anew, one entry per CDR3 protein. This sample has roughly 62,000 distinct CDR3 sequences; roughly 7.4% occur once, and the top ten carry less than 45%. The source was CD8+ T cells sorted from PBMCs, collected on the day of the first yellow fever vaccination. All receptors come from a man aged 18-30 years who received the YFV17D yellow fever vaccine.

This clonotype was picked up many times. CDR3: CASSSRSGGTTGELFF. The CDR3 DNA follows: TGCGCCAGCAGCTCGAGGAGCGGGGGGACCACCGGGGAGCTGTTTTTT. J is TRBJ2-2 and V is TRBV5-1; 9 bases are a match to TRBD2. CDR1 and CDR2 (germline): SGHRS, YFSETQ. The CDR3 length is 16 residues. Trimming at V came to 3 bases and at J to 4 bases, leaving 7 bases not matched to a gene.

This chain connects TRBV5-6 to TRBJ1-1; tentatively, D is TRBD1 (5 bases). Trimming stripped 4 bases from V and 6 bases from J, with 16 bases between. Germline V gene lookup returns CDR1 SGHDT and CDR2 YYEEEE. The CDR3 length is 14 residues. The CDR3 here is CASSTRDWLAEAFF. The CDR3, as DNA: TGTGCCAGCAGCACCCGGGACTGGCTTGCTGAAGCTTTCTTT. Complete variable domain (other parts from reference TRBV5-6 and TRBJ1-1): DAGVTQSPTHLIKTRGQQVTLRCSPKSGHDTVSWYQQALGQGPQFIFQYYEEEERQRGNFPDRFSGHQFPNYSSELNVNALLLGDSALYLCASSTRDWLAEAFFGQGTRLTVV.

This clonotype has a handful of counts. The V call is TRBV6-1, the J call TRBJ2-7, with 12 positions matching TRBD1. The CDR3 covers 17 residues. V dropped 5 bases and J dropped 1; count of bases not matched to a gene: 9. Germline CDR1 reads MNHNS; CDR2 reads SASEGT. CDR3 nucleotide sequence: TGTGCCAGCAGTCCCATACCGGGACAGGGGGCTTCCTACGAGCAGTACGTC. Its protein is CASSPIPGQGASYEQYV.

The V gene is TRBV20-1, the J gene TRBJ1-2; weak D call: TRBD1 (5 bases). The CDR3 is 14 residues long. Between the trimmed V and J ends, which lost 3 bases and 8 bases, there was a span of 19 bases. Germline V lookup: CDR1 DFQATT, CDR2 SNEGSKA (reference sequence). CDR3 sequence reads: CSARGKGWSGGYTF. As DNA, the CDR3 is TGCAGTGCTAGGGGGAAGGGGTGGTCTGGGGGCTACACCTTC.

The sample holds many counts of this clonotype. This rearrangement joins TRBV4-3 to TRBJ1-5, with D unresolved. This CDR3 is built from 14 residues. Germline V gives CDR1 LGHNA, CDR2 YSLEER. Trimming pared 4 bases from V and 10 bases from J, leaving 17 bases between. Here the CDR3 DNA reads TGCGCCAGCAGCCCCGGACCGTTGGTACCACCCCAGCATTTT. Translation gives CASSPGPLVPPQHF.

Only a few counts were recorded for this clonotype. The rearrangement uses TRBV18 and TRBJ2-5, with a weak D call TRBD1 (5 bases). V was cut by 3 bases and J by 1 base, with 18 bases left in between. The CDR3 contains 17 residues. The germline V gene encodes CDR1 KGHSH and CDR2 LQKENI. The CDR3 region is CASSPRGHTFLQETQYF. The CDR3 nucleotides read TGTGCCAGCTCACCGCGAGGACATACATTTCTCCAAGAGACCCAGTACTTC.

To note about this clonotype: A much larger clone sits a single nucleotide away, making a read error possible. This chain links TRBV11-2 with TRBJ2-3, with D tentatively TRBD1 or TRBD2 (5 bases each). Trimming cost V 1 base and J 5 bases, with 16 bases left between them. CDR3 length: 16 amino acids. Looked up from germline, CDR1 is SGHAT and CDR2 is FQNNGV. The CDR3 DNA sequence: TGTGCCAGCAGCTTAGCAAGCTGGGGGTATGAAGATACGCAGTATTTT. Its translation: CASSLASWGYEDTQYF.

This clonotype came up a few times. This chain joins TRBV5-1 and TRBJ2-1; 9 bases fit TRBD2. The CDR3 loop spans 14 amino acids. The germline V gene has CDR1 SGHRS and CDR2 YFSETQ. V trimming: 0 bases; J trimming: 6 bases; junction bases outside the gene matches: 1. CDR3 in amino acids: CASSLGSGSNEQFF. The DNA of the CDR3 is TGCGCCAGCAGCTTGGGTAGCGGGAGCAATGAGCAGTTCTTC.

This clonotype was counted at least ten times. V usage is TRBV4-3 and J usage is TRBJ1-1; a weak D match, TRBD1 (6 bases). The CDR3 is 15 amino acids. Deletions cut 0 bases from V and 0 bases from J, with 8 bases between. The germline gives CDR1 LGHNA, CDR2 YSLEER. CDR3 in DNA: TGCGCCAGCAGCCAAGAAACAGGGCTGAACACTGAAGCTTTCTTT. It codes for CASSQETGLNTEAFF.

This clonotype was observed a few times. The V and J genes are TRBV18 and TRBJ2-1; D is perhaps TRBD1 (6 bases). V lost 4 bases to trimming and J lost 2 bases, with 9 bases between them. This CDR3 comprises 14 residues. Germline V CDR1 and CDR2: KGHSH, LQKENI. CDR3 DNA sequence: TGTGCCAGCTCACAGGACAGAGCCTACAATGAGCAGTTCTTC. Translation gives CASSQDRAYNEQFF.

The chain uses TRBV29-1 and TRBJ2-1; D unresolved. CDR3 length equals 17 residues. Looked up from germline, CDR1 is SQVTM and CDR2 is ANQGSEA. V was pared by 0 bases and J by 2 bases, with 17 bases between. This chain's CDR3 is CSVEDPQRVIAYNEQFF. For the CDR3, the DNA is TGCAGCGTTGAAGATCCACAAAGGGTGATAGCCTACAATGAGCAGTTCTTC.

This clonotype has just a few counts. The chain employs TRBV7-9 and TRBJ2-5; D could derive from TRBD1 or TRBD2 (7 bases each). The germline CDR1 and CDR2 sequences are SEHNR and FQNEAQ (reference sequence). This CDR3 has 14 amino acids. Trimming left V 4 bases short and J 5 bases short, with 14 bases between. The chain's CDR3 is CASSSSGTVETQYF. DNA of the CDR3: TGTGCCAGCAGCTCGAGCGGGACAGTCGAGACCCAGTACTTC. Filled out from reference TRBV7-9 and TRBJ2-5, the complete variable domain reads DTGVSQNPRHKITKRGQNVTFRCDPISEHNRLYWYRQTLGQGPEFLTYFQNEAQLEKSRLLSDRFSAERPKGSFSTLEIQRTEQGDSAMYLCASSSSGTVETQYFGPGTRLLVL.

The table lists this clonotype with many counts. The chain couples TRBV4-3 to TRBJ2-7; 7 bases match TRBD1. This CDR3 is 19 amino acids long. After removal of 1 base from V and 3 bases from J, the junction contained 18 bases not matched to a gene. Per the germline V gene, CDR1 is LGHNA and CDR2 is YSLEER. The chain's CDR3 is CASSQVWLRYRGLGYEQYF. CDR3 nucleotide sequence: TGCGCCAGCAGCCAAGTTTGGTTGCGGTACAGGGGATTAGGCTACGAGCAGTACTTC.

This clonotype turned up a few times. The chain carries TRBV25-1 and TRBJ2-1; 7 bases are a match to TRBD1. Trimming cost V 2 bases and J 2 bases; bases outside gene matches: 6. This CDR3 region has 16 residues. The germline gives CDR1 MGHDK, CDR2 SYGVNS. For the CDR3, the DNA is TGTGCCAGCAGTGAAGTGCAGGGGGACCCCTACAATGAGCAGTTCTTC. Its translation is CASSEVQGDPYNEQFF.

Ten or more counts support this clonotype. This chain joins TRBV24-1 and TRBJ2-3, with D possibly being TRBD1 (6 bases). The ends were cut back, 4 bases at V and 0 bases at J, with 10 bases in the middle. CDR3 length: 15 residues. Per germline, CDR1 KGHDR and CDR2 SFDVKD. The chain's CDR3 is CATSDRTASTDTQYF. CDR3 sequence (DNA): TGTGCCACCAGTGACCGGACAGCAAGCACAGATACGCAGTATTTT.

The CDR3 nucleotides read TGCGCCAGCAGAACCGGTCCAGGGGGCAGATACAATGAGCAGTTCTTC. Its protein product is CASRTGPGGRYNEQFF. V is TRBV4-1 and J is TRBJ2-1; 8 bases line up with TRBD1. Germline values: CDR1 MGHRA, CDR2 YSYEKL. The CDR3 has 16 amino acids. V was clipped by 6 bases and J by 4 bases; unmatched bases: 11.

This clonotype turned up a few times. The chain carries TRBV7-9 and TRBJ1-2; D is unresolved. CDR3 length equals 15 residues. CDR1 is SEHNR, CDR2 FQNEAQ, per germline (reference sequence). V lost 3 bases and J 2 bases, leaving 13 bases between the germline ends. CDR3 sequence: CASSFPATANYGYTF. The CDR3 coding sequence is TGTGCCAGCAGCTTCCCGGCTACAGCGAACTATGGCTACACCTTC.

This clonotype was detected only a few times. This chain links TRBV7-9 with TRBJ2-1; TRBD2 agrees at 7 bases. Germline V lookup: CDR1 SEHNR, CDR2 FQNEAQ (reference sequence). Trimming took 1 base from V and 7 from J; bases not matched to a gene: 7. The CDR3 length is 15 residues. The CDR3 DNA sequence: TGTGCCAGCAGCTTAGTACGACTAGCAAGGAATGAGCAGTTCTTC. Translated, it gives CASSLVRLARNEQFF.

This clonotype has at least ten counts. The chain combines TRBV7-8 with TRBJ2-1; 7 bases line up with TRBD1. The ends lost 3 bases at V and 5 bases at J; junction bases unmatched: 7. CDR3 length: 15 residues. Per the germline V gene, CDR1 is SGHVS and CDR2 is FQNEAQ. The CDR3: CASSLTGTDDNEQFF. In DNA, the CDR3 is TGTGCCAGCAGCTTGACCGGGACAGATGACAATGAGCAGTTCTTC.